The entry below describes one T cell receptor beta chain. This sample stems from a study of blood T cell repertoires in COVID-19. The overall study: The cDNA or gDNA used as material had been derived from T cells, B-cell-depleted T cells, or PBMCs.

Per the original methods: Scientists estimated how many nucleated cells there were by amplifying reference gene primers. The protocol was immunoSEQ multiplex PCR, while the TCRdb copy is restricted to in-frame clones and leaves out a portion. The V and J calls and clone size come from that table; D and trimming were worked out from the DNA. The sample includes approximately 220,000 clones, about nine tenths of them seen just once. Assignment of participants to cohorts was predicated upon participant-reported clinical history. This sequence was found in a woman aged 25-40 years with acute COVID-19. The sequencing sample was made of PBMCs or T cells enriched from blood (not recorded which).

The CDR3 region is CASSQETTYNEQFF. The CDR3 DNA is TGTGCCAGCAGCCAAGAAACAACCTACAATGAGCAGTTCTTC. The V and J genes are TRBV4-2 and TRBJ2-1, with D uncertain. Trimming pared 0 bases from V and 2 bases from J, leaving 5 bases between. The CDR3 length is 14 residues. The germline V gene has CDR1 LGHNA and CDR2 YNFKEQ.